This section outlines one T cell receptor beta chain sequence together with its context. The antigen is unknown. At the DNA level, this CDR3 is encoded by other sequences in the same sample as well. Germline lookup yields CDR1 SGHRS and CDR2 YFSETQ. The length of the CDR3 is 14 residues. The J segment lost 1 base and the V segment lost 2 bases, leaving 2 bases of the junction unmatched. The whole isolated RNA underwent reverse transcription, so sequencing captured expressed TCRB transcripts. The assay was immunoSEQ multiplex PCR, and TCRdb's table has in-frame clones only and misses some. The table records 300,000 or so clones, approximately 15% of them present only once. These data belong to a study of beta chain features in type 1 diabetes. Overall study results and limits: When Type 1 diabetes patients were examined, their TCRB CDR3s proved moderately but significantly shorter in all four CD4+ subsets.

What was sequenced was naive CD4+ T cells from blood. The chain joins TRBV5-1 to TRBJ1-1, with 7 bases matching TRBD1. This receptor was obtained from a young woman with type 1 diabetes. DNA of the CDR3: TGCGCCAGCAGCTTACGACAGGGGAACACTGAAGCTTTCTTT. Amino acids: CASSLRQGNTEAFF.